The 10 T cell receptor beta chains listed next were all sequenced from one sample in a study of cytomegalovirus exposure and HLA in healthy donors. With 60 Vbeta and 13 Jbeta primers, the PCR was carried out. Sequencing used immunoSEQ multiplex PCR; TCRdb keeps in-frame clones, though not all of them. The data show about 150,000 clones, with approximately 74% seen just once and about 2.7% held by the top ten. Sequencing was done on a sample of PBMCs. These receptors all stem from a man between 18 and 35 years old in good health and CMV-seronegative.

This clone was picked up a small number of times. The rearrangement uses TRBV19 and TRBJ2-1, with a possible D match to TRBD2 (5 bases). This CDR3 comprises 16 residues. V dropped 2 bases and J dropped 0 bases, with 11 bases sitting between them. Per the germline V gene, CDR1 is LNHDA and CDR2 is SQIVND (reference sequence). For the CDR3, the DNA is TGTGCCAGTAGTATAACCCTAGAGGGCTCCTACAATGAGCAGTTCTTC. This codes for CASSITLEGSYNEQFF.

The chain uses TRBV19 and TRBJ1-4, with no clear D. Germline loops: CDR1 LNHDA, CDR2 SQIVND (reference sequence). The ends were cut back, 5 bases at V and 0 bases at J, with 16 bases in the middle. This CDR3 comprises 17 residues. The CDR3 DNA sequence: TGTGCCAGTAGTCTTGGGTATCGGGATGCAACTAATGAAAAACTGTTTTTT. Translation: CASSLGYRDATNEKLFF.

V and J are TRBV27 and TRBJ1-2; possibly TRBD1 for D (6 bases). CDR1 MNHEY and CDR2 SMNVEV come from the germline V gene (reference sequence). V shed 4 bases and J shed 3 bases, with 18 bases lying between them. The CDR3 totals 16 residues. The CDR3 nucleotides are TGTGCCAGCAGTTCCTATGCGGGGGGGCATCACTATGGCTACACCTTC. This gives the protein CASSSYAGGHHYGYTF.

CDR3 residues: CSVLTGGDEKLFF. The CDR3 DNA reads TGCAGCGTCTTGACTGGGGGGGACGAAAAACTGTTTTTT. The chain couples TRBV29-1 to TRBJ1-4; TRBD1 is a possible D gene (5 bases). In germline, CDR1 is SQVTM, CDR2 ANQGSEA. This CDR3 contains 13 residues. V shed 6 bases and J shed 8 bases, with 16 bases lying between them.

This clone was counted a few times. This chain joins TRBV5-1 and TRBJ1-2, with D possibly TRBD1 on 5 matching bases. The germline V gene has CDR1 SGHRS and CDR2 YFSETQ. The V gene lost 0 bases and the J gene lost 3 bases, with 15 bases spanning the gap. CDR3 size: 16 residues. CDR3 nucleotides: TGCGCCAGCAGCTTGGCTCTTTCGACAGACGACTATGGCTACACCTTC. This gives the protein CASSLALSTDDYGYTF.

The chain links TRBV18 to TRBJ1-1; D gene ambiguous. V lost 5 bases to trimming and J lost 1 base, with 8 bases between them. The CDR3 is 13 amino acids. Germline loops: CDR1 KGHSH, CDR2 LQKENI. The CDR3 reads CASSMTQNTEAFF. The CDR3 DNA reads as TGTGCCAGCTCAATGACACAGAACACTGAAGCTTTCTTT. Using reference TRBV18 and TRBJ1-1 for the parts outside the CDR3, the full variable domain is NAGVMQNPRHLVRRRGQEARLRCSPMKGHSHVYWYRQLPEEGLKFMVYLQKENIIDESGMPKERFSAEFPKEGPSILRIQQVVRGDSAAYFCASSMTQNTEAFFGQGTRLTVV.

The chain carries TRBV9 and TRBJ2-2; D is possibly TRBD2 (5 bases). The V and J ends lost 4 bases and 10 bases respectively, with 14 bases between them. The CDR3 totals 13 residues. Germline loops: CDR1 SGDLS, CDR2 YYNGEE. CDR3 nucleotide sequence: TGTGCCAGCAGCCCTTTAGGAGGCGAGGAGCTGTTTTTT. Encoded protein: CASSPLGGEELFF.

This chain joins TRBV7-8 and TRBJ1-6, with D hard to call. Germline V gene sequence: CDR1 SGHVS, CDR2 FQNEAQ. The CDR3 runs 14 residues. V lost 1 base, J lost 10 bases, and 11 bases lay in between. CDR3 region: CASSLGSVWSPLHF. CDR3 DNA: TGTGCCAGCAGCTTAGGCTCAGTTTGGTCACCCCTCCACTTT.

This rearrangement joins TRBV27 to TRBJ1-6; the D is unclear. V gave up 3 bases and J gave up 7 bases, with 4 bases separating them. The CDR3 runs 12 residues. Germline V CDR1 and CDR2: MNHEY, SMNVEV (reference sequence). This CDR3 is CASSFENSPLHF. For the CDR3, the DNA is TGTGCCAGCAGTTTCGAGAATTCACCCCTCCACTTT.

This clone was seen more than once but under ten times. The chain employs TRBV5-4 and TRBJ2-3; D unclear. V was clipped by 0 bases and J by 6 bases, with 8 bases between them. Per germline, CDR1 SGHNT and CDR2 YYREEE (reference sequence). This CDR3 is 13 amino acids long. This CDR3 reads CASSLGSEDTQYF. Written as DNA, the CDR3 is TGTGCCAGCAGCTTGGGATCGGAGGATACGCAGTATTTT.